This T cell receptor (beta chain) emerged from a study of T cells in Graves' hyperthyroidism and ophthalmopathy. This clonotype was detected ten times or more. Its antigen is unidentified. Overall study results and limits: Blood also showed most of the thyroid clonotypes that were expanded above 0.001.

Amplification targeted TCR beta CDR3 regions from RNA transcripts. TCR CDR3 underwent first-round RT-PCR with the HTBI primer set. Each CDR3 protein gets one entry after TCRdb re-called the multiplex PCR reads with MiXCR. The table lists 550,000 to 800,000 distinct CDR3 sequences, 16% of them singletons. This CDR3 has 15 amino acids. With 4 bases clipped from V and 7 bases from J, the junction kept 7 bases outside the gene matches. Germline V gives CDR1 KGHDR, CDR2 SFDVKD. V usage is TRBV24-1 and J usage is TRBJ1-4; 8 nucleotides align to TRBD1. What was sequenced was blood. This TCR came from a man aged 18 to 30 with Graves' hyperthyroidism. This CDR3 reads CATSDPGQGGEKLFF. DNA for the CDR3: TGTGCCACCAGTGACCCAGGACAGGGCGGTGAAAAACTGTTTTTT.